The rows below give T cell receptor beta chains drawn from one sample of a study of T cell responses to AZD1222 COVID-19 vaccine. Some clones are missing from TCRdb's copy, which holds only in-frame ones; the method was immunoSEQ multiplex PCR. Among about 54,000 clones listed, around 89% were seen once. The source material was peripheral blood, sampled on day 0 of AZD1222 vaccination. These receptors were obtained from an adult in good health. Each CDR3 is given with its conserved first and last residue. A D gene is named only where the DNA matches it firmly. The size entry is marked missing in some rows and otherwise reads once, few, many or a size class.

v_call	cdr3_length	d_call	j_call	clone_size	cdr3_nt	cdr3_aa
TRBV18	13	TRBD1	TRBJ2-7	.	TGTGCCAGCTCACGGGACAGCCCCTACGAGCAGTACTTC	CASSRDSPYEQYF
TRBV28	15	TRBD1	TRBJ2-3	.	TGTGCCAGCAGAACCGGGACAGGGGAGTCAGATACGCAGTATTTT	CASRTGTGESDTQYF
TRBV19	14	TRBD1	TRBJ2-3	.	TGTGCCAGTAGGGGAAGGGGGCTGGGAGATACGCAGTATTTT	CASRGRGLGDTQYF
TRBV30	14	.	TRBJ2-1	.	TGTGCCTGGAGTGTAATCAGCGATGTTGATGAGCAGTTCTTC	CAWSVISDVDEQFF
TRBV11-2	15	.	TRBJ2-7	.	TGTGCCAGCAGCCAAGACAGGAGGGAGACCTACGAGCAGTACTTC	CASSQDRRETYEQYF
TRBV11-2	17	TRBD2	TRBJ2-1	.	TGTGCCAGCAGCTTAGGTCCACTAGCGAACTCCTACAATGAGCAGTTCTTC	CASSLGPLANSYNEQFF
TRBV6-6	15	.	TRBJ1-6	.	TGTGCCAGCATGGCTCGGGAGGGCGATAATTCACCCCTCCACTTT	CASMAREGDNSPLHF
TRBV20-1	10	.	TRBJ1-1	.	TGCAGTGCTAGAGAGGTGCGGGATTTCTTT	CSAREVRDFF
TRBV5-5	16	TRBD2	TRBJ2-7	.	TGTGCCAGCAGCTTGGGGGGAGCGGGAGGACGGTACGAGCAGTACTTC	CASSLGGAGGRYEQYF
TRBV30	15	.	TRBJ2-7	.	TGTGCCTGGAAAAAACCGGGACTGGACTATTACGAGCAGTACTTC	CAWKKPGLDYYEQYF
TRBV19	14	.	TRBJ2-7	.	TGTGCCAGTAGTCTGTGGGGGAACTCCTACGAGCAGTACTTC	CASSLWGNSYEQYF
TRBV7-6	15	.	TRBJ2-2	once	TGTGCCAGCAGCTTAACAGGGATTGGGACCGGGGAGCTGTTTTTT	CASSLTGIGTGELFF
TRBV5-4	15	.	TRBJ2-2	.	TGTGCCAGCAGCCCCGGGACACAGAACACCGGGGAGCTGTTTTTT	CASSPGTQNTGELFF
TRBV28	12	TRBD1	TRBJ1-4	.	TGTGCCACATTACAGGGGAATGAAAAACTGTTTTTT	CATLQGNEKLFF
TRBV7-3	16	.	TRBJ2-6	once	TGTGCCAGCAGCTCCCGCGCGGATTCTGGGGCCAACGTCCTGACTTTC	CASSSRADSGANVLTF
TRBV4-2	15	.	TRBJ2-1	once	TGTGCCAGCAGCCGGGAAGGACAGCTTTACAATGAGCAGTTCTTC	CASSREGQLYNEQFF
TRBV9	15	.	TRBJ2-2	.	TGTGCCAGCAGCGTAGAAGGGGCCCGCACCGGGGAGCTGTTTTTT	CASSVEGARTGELFF
TRBV30	15	.	TRBJ2-2	.	TGTGCCTGGAGTACCCAGGACAAGAACACCGGGGAGCTGTTTTTT	CAWSTQDKNTGELFF
TRBV5-4	11	.	TRBJ1-1	.	TGTGCCAGCAGCTCCGTTACTGAAGCTTTCTTT	CASSSVTEAFF